The subject of this entry is one T cell receptor (beta chain). Its target is unknown. It was patients with CD8+CD57+ cell expansion by flow cytometry who were chosen for sequencing. The patients, all of them, had severe acquired aplastic anemia. There was no therapy given to any patient before the blood sampling took place. The V and J ends lost 1 base and 6 bases respectively, with 21 bases between them. Germline CDR1 reads SEHNR; CDR2 reads FQNEAQ (reference sequence). This CDR3 has 17 amino acids. These data come from a study of CD8+CD57+ T cells in acquired aplastic anemia. The wider study: Sorted CD4+ and CD8+ cells gave a mean 3.2 ug DNA, range 0.2 to 27.4 ug.

General study points: Between patients and controls, 25 to 30 CD8+ CDR3 sequences were found in common.

Genomic DNA acted as the template from which TCR beta VDJ combination and CDR3 sequence profiling were carried out. Using its own MiXCR run on the reads, TCRdb lists one record per CDR3 protein. The sample has 160,000 or so distinct CDR3 sequences, roughly two thirds seen once; the top ten hold around 45%. The clonotype comes from a human donor with aplastic anemia. This chain links TRBV7-9 with TRBJ2-5, with D maybe TRBD2 (5 bases). The sequenced sample was sorted CD4+, CD8+, or CD8+CD57+ T cells (not recorded which) from PBMCs. CDR3 DNA: TGTGCCAGCAGCTTAGTATTGGCGGGCAGAGGAGGCAAGACCCAGTACTTC. This translates into CASSLVLAGRGGKTQYF.